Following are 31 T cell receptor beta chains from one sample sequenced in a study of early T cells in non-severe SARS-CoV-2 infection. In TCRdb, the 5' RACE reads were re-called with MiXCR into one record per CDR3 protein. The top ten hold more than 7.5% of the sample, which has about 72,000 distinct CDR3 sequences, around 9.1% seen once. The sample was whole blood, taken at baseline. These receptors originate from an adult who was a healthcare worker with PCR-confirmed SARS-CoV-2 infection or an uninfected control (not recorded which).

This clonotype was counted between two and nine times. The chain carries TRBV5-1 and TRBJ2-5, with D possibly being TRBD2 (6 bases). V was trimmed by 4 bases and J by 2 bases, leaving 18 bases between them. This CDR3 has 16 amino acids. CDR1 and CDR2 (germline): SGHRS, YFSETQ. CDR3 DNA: TGCGCCAGCAGCATTGTCCCCGGGACTTCACAAGAGACCCAGTACTTC. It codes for CASSIVPGTSQETQYF. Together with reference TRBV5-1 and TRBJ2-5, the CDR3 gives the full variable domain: KAGVTQTPRYLIKTRGQQVTLSCSPISGHRSVSWYQQTPGQGLQFLFEYFSETQRNKGNFPGRFSGRQFSNSRSEMNVSTLELGDSALYLCASSIVPGTSQETQYFGPGTRLLVL.

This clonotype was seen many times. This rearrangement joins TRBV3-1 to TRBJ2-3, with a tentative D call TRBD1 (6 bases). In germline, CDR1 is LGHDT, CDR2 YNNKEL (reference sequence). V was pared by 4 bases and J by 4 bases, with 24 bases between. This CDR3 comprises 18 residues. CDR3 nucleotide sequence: TGTGCCAGCAGCCGCCAAAGCTTAAGACAGGTCCCGCCAGATACGCAGTATTTT. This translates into CASSRQSLRQVPPDTQYF.

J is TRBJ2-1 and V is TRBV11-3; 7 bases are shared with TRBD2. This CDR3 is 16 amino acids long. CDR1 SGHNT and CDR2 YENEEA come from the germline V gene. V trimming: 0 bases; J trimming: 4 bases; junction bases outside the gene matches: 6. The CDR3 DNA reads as TGTGCCAGCAGCTTAGATCTGCGGGAGCTATACAATGAGCAGTTCTTC. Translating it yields CASSLDLRELYNEQFF. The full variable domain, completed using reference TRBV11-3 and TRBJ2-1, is EAGVVQSPRYKIIEKKQPVAFWCNPISGHNTLYWYLQNLGQGPELLIRYENEEAVDDSQLPKDRFSAERLKGVDSTLKIQPAELGDSAVYLCASSLDLRELYNEQFFGPGTRLTVL.

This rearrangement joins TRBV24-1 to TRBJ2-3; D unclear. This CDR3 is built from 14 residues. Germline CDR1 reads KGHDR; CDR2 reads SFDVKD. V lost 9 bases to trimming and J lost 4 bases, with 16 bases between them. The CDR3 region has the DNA TGTGCCACCGGAAATTCTGCTGACGCAGATACGCAGTATTTT. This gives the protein CATGNSADADTQYF.

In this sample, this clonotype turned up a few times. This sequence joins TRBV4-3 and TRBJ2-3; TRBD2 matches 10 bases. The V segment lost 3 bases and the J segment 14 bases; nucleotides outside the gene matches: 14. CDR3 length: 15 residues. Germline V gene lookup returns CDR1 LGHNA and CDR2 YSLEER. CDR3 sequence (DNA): TGCGCCAGCAGCCAGGATTACAAAGGACTAGCGGCCCGGTATTTT. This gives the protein CASSQDYKGLAARYF.

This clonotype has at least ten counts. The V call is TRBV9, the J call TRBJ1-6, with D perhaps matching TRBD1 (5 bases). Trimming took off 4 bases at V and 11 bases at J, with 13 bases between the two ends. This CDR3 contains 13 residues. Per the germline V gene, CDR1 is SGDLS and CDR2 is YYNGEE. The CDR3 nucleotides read TGTGCCAGCAGCAGGGGAGATGGTACACCCCTCCACTTT. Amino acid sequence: CASSRGDGTPLHF.

Written as DNA, the CDR3 is TGTGCCAGCAGACCCTTGATGACAGGGCAGGGCAATGAGCAGTTCTTC. Protein sequence: CASRPLMTGQGNEQFF. The chain joins TRBV12-3 or TRBV12-4 to TRBJ2-1; 7 bases are a match to TRBD1. J gave up 6 bases and V 6 bases, and 14 bases lay outside the gene matches. The CDR3 totals 16 residues.

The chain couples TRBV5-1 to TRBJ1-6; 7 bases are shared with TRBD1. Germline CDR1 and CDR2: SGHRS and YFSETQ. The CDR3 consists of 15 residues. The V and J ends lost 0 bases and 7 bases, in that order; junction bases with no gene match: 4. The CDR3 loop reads CASSLATGVNSPLHF. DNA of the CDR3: TGCGCCAGCAGCTTGGCCACAGGGGTGAATTCACCCCTCCACTTT.

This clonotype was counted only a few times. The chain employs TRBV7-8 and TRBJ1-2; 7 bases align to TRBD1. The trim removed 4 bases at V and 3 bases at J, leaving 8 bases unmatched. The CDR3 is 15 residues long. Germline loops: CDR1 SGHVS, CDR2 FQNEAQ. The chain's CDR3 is CASSSVTGRDYGYTF. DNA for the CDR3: TGTGCCAGCAGCTCCGTGACAGGGAGGGACTATGGCTACACCTTC.

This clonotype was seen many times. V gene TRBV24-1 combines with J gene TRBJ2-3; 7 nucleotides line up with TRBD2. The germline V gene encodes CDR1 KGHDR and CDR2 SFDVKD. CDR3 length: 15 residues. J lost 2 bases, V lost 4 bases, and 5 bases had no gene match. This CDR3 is CATSDSGTTTDTQYF. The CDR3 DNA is TGTGCCACCAGTGACTCCGGGACTACCACAGATACGCAGTATTTT.

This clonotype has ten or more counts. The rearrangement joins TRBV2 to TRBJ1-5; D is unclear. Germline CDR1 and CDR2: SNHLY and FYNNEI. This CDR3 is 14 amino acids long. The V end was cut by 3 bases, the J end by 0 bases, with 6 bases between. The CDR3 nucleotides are TGTGCCAGCAGTGAGGACTATAGCAATCAGCCCCAGCATTTT. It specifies CASSEDYSNQPQHF. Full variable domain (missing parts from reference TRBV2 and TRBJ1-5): EPEVTQTPSHQVTQMGQEVILRCVPISNHLYFYWYRQILGQKVEFLVSFYNNEISEKSEIFDDQFSVERPDGSNFTLKIRSTKLEDSAMYFCASSEDYSNQPQHFGDGTRLSIL.

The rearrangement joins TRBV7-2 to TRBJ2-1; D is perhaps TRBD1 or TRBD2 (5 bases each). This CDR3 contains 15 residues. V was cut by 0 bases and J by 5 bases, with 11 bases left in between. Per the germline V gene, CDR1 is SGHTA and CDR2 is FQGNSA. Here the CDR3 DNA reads TGTGCCAGCAGCTTAGCGGGGACCCTAAACAATGAGCAGTTCTTC. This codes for CASSLAGTLNNEQFF.

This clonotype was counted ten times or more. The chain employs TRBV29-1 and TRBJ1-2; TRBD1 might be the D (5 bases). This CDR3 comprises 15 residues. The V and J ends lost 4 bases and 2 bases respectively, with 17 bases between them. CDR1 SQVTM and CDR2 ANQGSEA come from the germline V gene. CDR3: CSVARDSEPNYGYTF. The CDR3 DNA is TGCAGCGTTGCCCGAGACAGCGAGCCAAACTATGGCTACACCTTC.

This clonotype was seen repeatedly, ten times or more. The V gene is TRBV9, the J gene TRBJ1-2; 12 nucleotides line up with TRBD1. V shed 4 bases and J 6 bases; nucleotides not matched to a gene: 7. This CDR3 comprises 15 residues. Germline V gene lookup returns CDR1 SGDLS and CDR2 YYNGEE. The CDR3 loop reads CASSPAGTGGDGYTF. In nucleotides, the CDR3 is TGTGCCAGCAGCCCAGCCGGGACAGGGGGCGATGGCTACACCTTC.

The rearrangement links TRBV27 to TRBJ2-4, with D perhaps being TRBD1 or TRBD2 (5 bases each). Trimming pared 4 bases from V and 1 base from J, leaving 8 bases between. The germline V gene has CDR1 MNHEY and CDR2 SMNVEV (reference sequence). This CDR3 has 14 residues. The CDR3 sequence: CASSYGDAKNIQYF. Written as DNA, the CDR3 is TGTGCCAGCAGTTATGGGGACGCCAAAAACATTCAGTACTTC.

In nucleotides, the CDR3 is TGTGCCAGCAGCCCTTCAGGGGGAGATACGCAGTATTTT. It encodes CASSPSGGDTQYF. The chain recombines TRBV7-9 with TRBJ2-3; TRBD1 matches 7 bases. The trim removed 5 bases at V and 5 bases at J, leaving 4 bases unmatched. The CDR3 is 13 residues long. The germline V gene encodes CDR1 SEHNR and CDR2 FQNEAQ (reference sequence).

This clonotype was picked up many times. This chain's CDR3 is CASSPGQGPSTGELFF. CDR3 in DNA: TGTGCCAGCAGCCCCGGACAGGGCCCGAGCACCGGGGAGCTGTTTTTT. The gene calls are TRBV9 and TRBJ2-2; 8 bases match TRBD1. The junction had 9 bases not matched to a gene; V was cut back by 4 bases and J by 4 bases. Germline CDR1 SGDLS, CDR2 YYNGEE. This CDR3 is built from 16 residues.

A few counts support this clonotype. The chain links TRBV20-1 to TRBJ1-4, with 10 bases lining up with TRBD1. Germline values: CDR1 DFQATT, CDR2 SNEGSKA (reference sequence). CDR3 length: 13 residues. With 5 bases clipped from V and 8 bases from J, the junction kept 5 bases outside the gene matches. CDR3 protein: CSAWTGGGEKLFF. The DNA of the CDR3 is TGCAGTGCTTGGACAGGGGGGGGAGAAAAACTGTTTTTT.

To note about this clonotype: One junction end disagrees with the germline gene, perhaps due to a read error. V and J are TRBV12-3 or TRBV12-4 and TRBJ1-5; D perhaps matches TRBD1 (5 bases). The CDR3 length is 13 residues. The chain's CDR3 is CASSPKDKSRGIF. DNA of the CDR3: TGTGCCAGCAGTCCTAAGGACAAGTCGCGGGGAATTTTT.

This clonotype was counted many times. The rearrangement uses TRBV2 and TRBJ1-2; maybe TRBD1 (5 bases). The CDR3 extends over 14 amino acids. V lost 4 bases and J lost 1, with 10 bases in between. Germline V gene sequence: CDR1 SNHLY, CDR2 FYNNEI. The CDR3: CASSGQLGNYGYTF. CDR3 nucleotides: TGTGCCAGCAGTGGACAGCTCGGTAACTATGGCTACACCTTC.

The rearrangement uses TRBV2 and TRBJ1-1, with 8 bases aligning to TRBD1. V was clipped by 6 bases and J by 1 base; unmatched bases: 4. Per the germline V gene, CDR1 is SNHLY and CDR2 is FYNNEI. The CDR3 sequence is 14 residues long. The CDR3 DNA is TGTGCCAGCAGCTCCAGGGGGCAGAACACTGAAGCTTTCTTT. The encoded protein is CASSSRGQNTEAFF.

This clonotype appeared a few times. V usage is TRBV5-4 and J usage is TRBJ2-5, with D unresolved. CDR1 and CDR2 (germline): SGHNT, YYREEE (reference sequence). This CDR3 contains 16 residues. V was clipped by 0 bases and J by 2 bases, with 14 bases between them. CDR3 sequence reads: CASSLGLWSLQETQYF. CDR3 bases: TGTGCCAGCAGCTTGGGGTTGTGGAGTTTACAAGAGACCCAGTACTTC.

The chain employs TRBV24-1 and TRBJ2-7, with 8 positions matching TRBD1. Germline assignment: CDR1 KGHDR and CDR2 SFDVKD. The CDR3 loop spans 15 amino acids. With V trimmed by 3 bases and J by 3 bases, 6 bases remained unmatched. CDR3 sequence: CATSDPGQARYEQYF. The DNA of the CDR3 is TGTGCCACCAGTGATCCGGGACAGGCTCGCTACGAGCAGTACTTC.

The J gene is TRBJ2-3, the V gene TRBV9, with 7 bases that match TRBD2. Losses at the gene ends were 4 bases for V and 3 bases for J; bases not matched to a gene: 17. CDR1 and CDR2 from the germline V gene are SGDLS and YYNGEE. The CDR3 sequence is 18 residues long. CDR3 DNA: TGTGCCAGCAGCCCCCAGATTACTACGGGGGGTAGGACAGATACGCAGTATTTT. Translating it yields CASSPQITTGGRTDTQYF.

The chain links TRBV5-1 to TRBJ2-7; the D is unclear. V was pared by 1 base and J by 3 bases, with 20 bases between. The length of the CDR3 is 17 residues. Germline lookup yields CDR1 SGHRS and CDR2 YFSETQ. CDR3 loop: CASSLFMRLDIGYEQYF. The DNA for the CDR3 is TGCGCCAGCAGCTTGTTTATGCGCCTAGATATCGGCTACGAGCAGTACTTC.

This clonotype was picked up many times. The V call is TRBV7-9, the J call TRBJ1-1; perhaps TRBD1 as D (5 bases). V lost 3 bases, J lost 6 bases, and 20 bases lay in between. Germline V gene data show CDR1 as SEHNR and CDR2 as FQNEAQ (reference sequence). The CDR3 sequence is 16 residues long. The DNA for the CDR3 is TGTGCCAGCAGCTTGGGGGACCGTAGTATCGACTCTGAAGCTTTCTTT. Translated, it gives CASSLGDRSIDSEAFF.

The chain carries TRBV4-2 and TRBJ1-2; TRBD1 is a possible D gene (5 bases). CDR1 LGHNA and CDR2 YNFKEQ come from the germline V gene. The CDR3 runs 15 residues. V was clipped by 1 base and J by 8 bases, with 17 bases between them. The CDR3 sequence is CASSQAQGGVVGYTF. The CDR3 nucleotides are TGTGCCAGCAGCCAAGCGCAGGGAGGGGTAGTGGGCTACACCTTC.

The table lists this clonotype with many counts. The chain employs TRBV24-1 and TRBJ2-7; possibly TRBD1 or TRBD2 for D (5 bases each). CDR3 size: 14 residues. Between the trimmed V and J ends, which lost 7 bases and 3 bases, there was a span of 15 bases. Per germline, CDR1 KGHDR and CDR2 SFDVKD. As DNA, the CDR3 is TGTGCCACCAGCCCAACCGGGGCTCTCTACGAGCAGTACTTC. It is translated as CATSPTGALYEQYF.

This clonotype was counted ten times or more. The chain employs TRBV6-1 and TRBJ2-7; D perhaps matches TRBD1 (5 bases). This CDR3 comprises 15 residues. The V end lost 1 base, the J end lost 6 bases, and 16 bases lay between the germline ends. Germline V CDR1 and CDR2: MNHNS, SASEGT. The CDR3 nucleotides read TGTGCCAGCAGTGAAGTGTTCGACCTTAGGGGCGAGCAGTACTTC. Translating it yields CASSEVFDLRGEQYF.

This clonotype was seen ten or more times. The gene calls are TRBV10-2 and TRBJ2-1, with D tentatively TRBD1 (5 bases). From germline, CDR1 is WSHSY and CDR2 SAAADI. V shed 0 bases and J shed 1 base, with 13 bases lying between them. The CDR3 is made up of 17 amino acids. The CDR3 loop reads CASSESVRVSSYNEQFF. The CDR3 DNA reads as TGCGCCAGCAGTGAGTCGGTCAGGGTGTCTTCCTACAATGAGCAGTTCTTC.

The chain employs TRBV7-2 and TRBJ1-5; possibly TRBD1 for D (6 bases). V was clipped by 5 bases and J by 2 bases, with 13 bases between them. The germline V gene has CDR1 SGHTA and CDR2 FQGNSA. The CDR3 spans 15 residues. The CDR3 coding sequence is TGTGCCAGCAGCGCCCTTGCAGGGGGCAATCAGCCCCAGCATTTT. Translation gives CASSALAGGNQPQHF.